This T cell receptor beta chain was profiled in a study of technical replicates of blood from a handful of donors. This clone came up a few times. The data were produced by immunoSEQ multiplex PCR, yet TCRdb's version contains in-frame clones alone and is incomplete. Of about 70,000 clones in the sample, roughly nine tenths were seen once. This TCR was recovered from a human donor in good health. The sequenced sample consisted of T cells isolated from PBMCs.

As DNA, the CDR3 is TGTGCCATCAGAAGGACAGGGGGCAACACCGGGGAGCTGTTTTTT. Translation: CAIRRTGGNTGELFF. V and J are TRBV10-3 and TRBJ2-2; 11 bases are a match to TRBD1. This CDR3 spans 15 amino acids. The V gene end was trimmed by 6 bases and the J gene end by 2 bases; junction bases not matched to a gene: 2. Per the germline V gene, CDR1 is ENHRY and CDR2 is SYGVKD.